A single sample is the source of the 17 T cell receptor beta chains below, sequenced in a study of metastatic and nonmetastatic thyroid tumors. There were no patients who had received any treatment before thyroid surgery. TCRdb re-called clones from the PCR reads using MiXCR. The sample records under 9,000 clones, 25% to 35% being singletons. Sequenced material: tumor tissue. The receptor source for this set is a female donor with papillary thyroid cancer or a benign thyroid nodule (not recorded which). Some clones in this sample may be carry-over from other donors' samples.

The genes are TRBV20-1 and TRBJ2-1; 13 positions match TRBD2. The CDR3 runs to 15 residues. Unmatched junction bases numbered 4, after V lost 0 bases and J lost 8 bases. From germline, CDR1 is DFQATT and CDR2 SNEGSKA (reference sequence). The CDR3 protein is CSARETSGRFDEQFF. The CDR3 DNA reads as TGCAGTGCTAGAGAGACTAGCGGGAGGTTCGATGAGCAGTTCTTC.

The chain is built from TRBV7-3 and TRBJ2-2; 9 nucleotides agree with TRBD2. The CDR3 totals 15 residues. Trimming cost V 7 bases and J 2 bases; bases outside gene matches: 5. Looked up from germline, CDR1 is SGHTA and CDR2 is FQGTGA. The CDR3 loop is CASTTSGFNTGELFF. Written as DNA, the CDR3 is TGTGCCAGCACTACTAGCGGGTTTAACACCGGGGAGCTGTTTTTT.

V gene TRBV9 combines with J gene TRBJ2-5; 9 bases fit TRBD2. CDR1 is SGDLS, CDR2 YYNGEE, per germline. CDR3 length: 16 amino acids. V was pared by 3 bases and J by 2 bases, with 8 bases of the junction left unmatched. CDR3 bases: TGTGCCAGCAGCGCAGGGAGTAGCGGGGGTCAAGAGACCCAGTACTTC. Residues: CASSAGSSGGQETQYF.

As concerns this clone: A read error is likely, as this CDR3 ends without the conserved phenylalanine or tryptophan. The DNA is omitted, as the CDR3 cannot be located on it reliably, and the CDR3 follows TCRdb's listing. The chain joins TRBV7-8 to TRBJ2-6. With termini counted, the CDR3 has 8 amino acids. The germline V gene encodes CDR1 SGHVS and CDR2 FQNEAQ. The CDR3 protein is CASSLVPS.

This clone was detected many times. The chain carries TRBV5-1 and TRBJ1-1; 8 bases line up with TRBD1. Germline CDR1 and CDR2: SGHRS and YFSETQ. This CDR3 is 17 amino acids long. V shed 1 base, J shed 0 bases, and the junction held 8 bases outside the gene matches. In nucleotides, the CDR3 is TGCGCCAGCAGCTTGCCCGGCAGGACAGGGCTGAACACTGAAGCTTTCTTT. It encodes CASSLPGRTGLNTEAFF. The whole variable domain, remainder taken from reference TRBV5-1 and TRBJ1-1, is KAGVTQTPRYLIKTRGQQVTLSCSPISGHRSVSWYQQTPGQGLQFLFEYFSETQRNKGNFPGRFSGRQFSNSRSEMNVSTLELGDSALYLCASSLPGRTGLNTEAFFGQGTRLTVV.

This clone is labeled medium-sized. This chain joins TRBV19 and TRBJ2-2, with a tentative D call TRBD1 (5 bases). V was cut by 1 base and J by 5 bases, with 5 bases left in between. CDR1 is LNHDA, CDR2 SQIVND, per germline (reference sequence). This CDR3 has 13 residues. CDR3 sequence reads: CASSIAGTGELFF. CDR3 coding DNA: TGTGCCAGTAGTATAGCAGGGACCGGGGAGCTGTTTTTT.

This clone has at least ten counts. The rearrangement uses TRBV30 and TRBJ2-1; TRBD2 aligns across 12 bases. Germline-derived CDR1 and CDR2 are GTSNPN and SVGIG (reference sequence). CDR3 length equals 15 residues. The ends lost 4 bases at V and 9 bases at J; junction bases unmatched: 10. In DNA, the CDR3 is TGTGCCTGGACCCTTCTAGCGGGAGGGCGTGTTGAGCAGTTCTTC. Translation gives CAWTLLAGGRVEQFF.

This clone was counted only a few times. V is TRBV12-3 or TRBV12-4 and J is TRBJ1-5; D is unresolved. The CDR3 extends over 11 amino acids. Trimming stripped 2 bases from V and 11 bases from J, with 7 bases between. The CDR3 DNA reads as TGTGCCAGCAGTTTAAGGCGGTCCCAGCATTTT. Translated, it gives CASSLRRSQHF.

By its share, this clone is medium-sized. The rearrangement links TRBV10-1 to TRBJ2-7; perhaps TRBD2 as D (6 bases). Germline assignment: CDR1 WNHNN and CDR2 SYGVQD (reference sequence). The CDR3 is 17 residues long. V was cut by 1 base and J by 7 bases, with 23 bases left in between. For the CDR3, the DNA is TGCGCCAGCAGTGAGTTGTACCTCTCGCGGGGCCTCCGGGAGCAGTACTTC. Translating gives CASSELYLSRGLREQYF.

The J gene is TRBJ1-1, the V gene TRBV30, with 8 bases identical to TRBD1. The germline CDR1 and CDR2 sequences are GTSNPN and SVGIG (reference sequence). This CDR3 spans 15 amino acids. V gave up 4 bases and J gave up 1 base; unmatched junction bases: 8. The CDR3 loop is CAWMDSGTGNTEAFF. The CDR3 coding sequence is TGTGCCTGGATGGACTCCGGGACAGGGAACACTGAAGCTTTCTTT. Together with reference TRBV30 and TRBJ1-1, the CDR3 gives the full variable domain: SQTIHQWPATLVQPVGSPLSLECTVEGTSNPNLYWYRQAAGRGLQLLFYSVGIGQISSEVPQNLSASRPQDRQFILSSKKLLLSDSGFYLCAWMDSGTGNTEAFFGQGTRLTVV.

The rearrangement uses TRBV20-1 and TRBJ1-6, with TRBD1 as a possible D gene (6 bases). Germline V lookup: CDR1 DFQATT, CDR2 SNEGSKA (reference sequence). CDR3 length equals 13 residues. Trimming took 6 bases from V and 4 from J, leaving 10 bases between them. The CDR3, as DNA: TGCAGTGCCCGGACAGCTTATAATTCACCCCTCCACTTT. Encoded protein: CSARTAYNSPLHF.

V usage is TRBV12-3 or TRBV12-4 and J usage is TRBJ2-7; 8 bases fit TRBD1. The length of the CDR3 is 16 residues. V was clipped by 5 bases and J by 1 base; unmatched bases: 10. In DNA form, the CDR3 reads TGTGCCAGCAGTGAGGGGTCCCGGACAGGGTCCTACGAGCAGTACTTC. Its protein product is CASSEGSRTGSYEQYF.

There are a few counts of this clone. CDR3 region: CAISDSPGQGPDEQYF. The CDR3 DNA reads as TGTGCCATCAGTGATTCACCAGGACAGGGGCCGGACGAGCAGTACTTC. The J gene is TRBJ2-7, the V gene TRBV10-3; TRBD1 aligns across 9 bases. V lost 3 bases and J lost 5; bases outside the gene matches: 11. The germline V gene encodes CDR1 ENHRY and CDR2 SYGVKD. This CDR3 comprises 16 residues.

This clone is medium-sized within its sample. This sequence joins TRBV19 and TRBJ2-2; the match to TRBD2 covers 9 bases. Looked up from germline, CDR1 is LNHDA and CDR2 is SQIVND (reference sequence). Trimming removed 9 bases from V and 8 bases from J; junction bases left unmatched: 16. The CDR3 contains 16 residues. The CDR3 DNA reads TGTGCCAGCCTTAAAGCGGGAGGTTTCCAGTTAGGGGAGCTGTTTTTT. It codes for CASLKAGGFQLGELFF.

This clone was seen only once. This chain joins TRBV5-8 and TRBJ1-2; D uncertain. There are 13 residues in the CDR3. Trimming shortened V by 0 bases and J by 7 bases, and 10 bases separated the two germline ends. Germline-derived CDR1 and CDR2 are SGHTS and YDEGEE. Written as DNA, the CDR3 is TGTGCCAGCAGCTTGGAGGCAGCAACTGGCTACACCTTC. It specifies CASSLEAATGYTF.

The V call is TRBV4-2, the J call TRBJ2-1; TRBD2 matches 13 bases. The CDR3 spans 16 residues. After removal of 5 bases from V and 6 bases from J, the junction contained 7 bases not matched to a gene. Germline loops: CDR1 LGHNA, CDR2 YNFKEQ. CDR3 loop: CASSVSGLAGVNEQFF. The CDR3 nucleotides are TGTGCCAGCAGCGTATCCGGACTAGCGGGAGTCAATGAGCAGTTCTTC.

The chain recombines TRBV20-1 with TRBJ1-6; D is perhaps TRBD1 (5 bases). The V gene lost 6 bases and the J gene lost 7 bases, with 10 bases spanning the gap. Germline assignment: CDR1 DFQATT and CDR2 SNEGSKA (reference sequence). There are 12 residues in the CDR3. CDR3 sequence (DNA): TGCAGTGCAACCGGGGGGAATTCACCCCTCCACTTT. Its translation: CSATGGNSPLHF.